Detailed here is one T cell receptor (beta chain). Antigen: not known. The read terminates 3 residues ahead of where the CDR3 ends, so the germline J gene completes it. This specimen comes from a study of TET2 disruption in CD19-targeted CAR T cells. The V gene's germline CDR1 is SNHLY and CDR2 FYNNEI. This CDR3 is 12 amino acids long. Treatment here: autologous CTL019 cells: CD19 CAR with 4-1BB and CD3 zeta domains. The CD19 CAR included TCR zeta plus 4-1BB costimulatory signaling. Assay used: immunoSEQ multiplex PCR; TCRdb lists only in-frame clones, some missing. This sample's table reports 25,000 or so clones.

Sequencing was performed on CD8- CAR+ T cells sorted from cultured blood T cells, taken for CD19 CAR T cell therapy. Subset indicated: CD8-negative CAR-positive T cells from the infusion product. The rearrangement joins TRBV2 to TRBJ2-4, with 7 nucleotides matching TRBD1. The receptor was isolated from a man between 65 and 79 years old with chronic lymphocytic leukemia. Here the CDR3 reads CASTTGQETQYF. The sequenced part of the CDR3 DNA is TGTGCCAGCACGACAGGGCAAGAGACT.